The 18 T cell receptor beta chains below all came from one sample that was sequenced in a study of T-cell reconstitution after alpha-beta-depleted transplantation in children (dated by TCRdb to about 2016). Receptor libraries were prepared by PCR. TCRdb records Illumina HiSeq 2500 as the sequencer. TCR library preparation used molecular barcoding, with unique molecular identifiers applied to normalize quantification of the TCRbeta repertoire. Using fastp trimming at Q25 and MiXCR clonotype assembly, TCRdb reanalyzed the public sequencing data and kept in-frame beta chains. Merged by CDR3 protein, the rows form single entries marked with the most common genes and DNA. A total of approximately 230,000 distinct CDR3 sequences appear in this sample, about 24% of them only once. About 5% of the sample is held by the ten biggest clonotypes. Taken with the paper, the label for treatment or condition translates to: allogeneic hematopoietic cell transplantation with graft depleted of TCRalphabeta T cells and CD19 B cells.

This sample comprised PBMCs, mostly from graft donor cells, obtained 360 days after TCRalphabeta/CD19-depleted stem cell transplant. These receptors were collected from a female patient younger than 10 who had a stem cell transplant for congenital amegakaryocytic thrombocytopenia, so the T cells may come from the graft donor.

The table lists this clonotype with a few counts. The V call is TRBV6-1, the J call TRBJ2-7; 11 bases match TRBD1. V shed 8 bases, J shed 6 bases, and the junction held 6 bases outside the gene matches. This CDR3 is 13 amino acids long. The V gene's germline CDR1 is MNHNS and CDR2 SASEGT. CDR3 coding DNA: TGTGCCAGCTCCTGGACAGGGGGCAGCGAGCAGTACTTC. This sequence encodes CASSWTGGSEQYF.

V is TRBV5-1 and J is TRBJ2-1; 10 nucleotides match TRBD1. The CDR3 runs 14 residues. Germline-derived CDR1 and CDR2 are SGHRS and YFSETQ. Unmatched junction bases numbered 7, after V lost 5 bases and J lost 8 bases. DNA of the CDR3: TGCGCCAGCAGTCGTCGGGACAGGGGTGATGAGCAGTTCTTC. It is translated as CASSRRDRGDEQFF.

At least ten counts were recorded for this clonotype. The CDR3 region has the DNA TGTGCCAGCAGTTTAGGTCAGGGAAACGAGCAGTACTTC. Translation: CASSLGQGNEQYF. This chain links TRBV12-3 or TRBV12-4 with TRBJ2-7, with D perhaps matching TRBD1 (5 bases). V lost 1 base and J 5 bases, leaving 9 bases between the germline ends. CDR3 length equals 13 residues.

This clonotype came up a few times. The chain is built from TRBV12-3 or TRBV12-4 and TRBJ1-2, with D perhaps TRBD1 (5 bases). CDR3 length: 16 residues. V lost 6 bases to trimming and J lost 6 bases, with 23 bases between them. CDR3 protein: CASSYTRRQSFNGYTF. Written as DNA, the CDR3 is TGTGCCAGCAGCTACACTCGACGACAGTCTTTTAATGGCTACACCTTC.

This clonotype has only a few counts. The genes are TRBV27 and TRBJ1-1, with 10 bases aligning to TRBD1. Germline V lookup: CDR1 MNHEY, CDR2 SMNVEV (reference sequence). Trimming at V came to 6 bases and at J to 7 bases, leaving 17 bases not matched to a gene. The CDR3 is made up of 17 amino acids. This CDR3 is CASSWGWDRGPRSEAFF. As DNA, the CDR3 is TGTGCCAGCAGCTGGGGGTGGGACAGGGGTCCCAGGAGTGAAGCTTTCTTT.

In regard to this clonotype: A much larger clonotype is one base distant, so this may be a read error. The rearrangement joins TRBV5-1 to TRBJ2-3; 9 bases are shared with TRBD2. This CDR3 region has 16 residues. The V gene's germline CDR1 is SGHRS and CDR2 YFSETQ. With V trimmed by 4 bases and J by 5 bases, 11 bases remained unmatched. This CDR3 reads CASSQFPAGGIDTQYF. CDR3 in DNA: TGCGCCAGCAGCCAGTTTCCAGCGGGGGGCATAGATACGCAGTATTTT.

This clonotype was recorded many times. The chain has TRBV15 and TRBJ2-4, with D maybe TRBD2 (5 bases). The germline V gene encodes CDR1 LNHNV and CDR2 YYDKDF (reference sequence). The CDR3 is 17 amino acids. With 3 bases removed from V and 3 bases from J, the gap between germline ends came to 18 bases. CDR3 region: CATSRPTTLGVKNIQYF. CDR3 sequence (DNA): TGTGCCACCAGCAGGCCCACAACACTAGGAGTCAAAAACATTCAGTACTTC.

The chain is built from TRBV3-1 and TRBJ2-5; TRBD2 matches at 8 bases. The V and J ends lost 4 bases and 5 bases, in that order; junction bases with no gene match: 9. Germline V gene lookup returns CDR1 LGHDT and CDR2 YNNKEL (reference sequence). The CDR3 has 15 amino acids. The CDR3 spells CASSRRGGRSETQYF. The CDR3 region has the DNA TGTGCCAGCAGCCGTCGGGGGGGCAGAAGTGAGACCCAGTACTTC.

V gene TRBV4-2 combines with J gene TRBJ1-1, with 7 bases aligning to TRBD1. The CDR3 is made up of 17 amino acids. Germline V gene sequence: CDR1 LGHNA, CDR2 YNFKEQ. J was trimmed by 8 bases and V by 1 base; bases with no gene match: 16. The DNA of the CDR3 is TGTGCCAGCAGCCAAGCCTCCGGGACAGAGAACCTAAACGAAGCTTTCTTT. Its translation: CASSQASGTENLNEAFF.

The chain carries TRBV20-1 and TRBJ2-5, with TRBD2 matching over 8 bases. The CDR3 runs to 18 residues. After removal of 0 bases from V and 4 bases from J, the junction contained 16 bases not matched to a gene. Germline values: CDR1 DFQATT, CDR2 SNEGSKA (reference sequence). CDR3 residues: CSARDSAGGRIVGETQYF. The CDR3 DNA reads TGCAGTGCTAGAGATTCGGCGGGGGGCCGAATTGTAGGAGAGACCCAGTACTTC.

This clonotype has more than one count but fewer than ten. V and J are TRBV3-1 and TRBJ2-7; 8 bases map to TRBD1. The germline gives CDR1 LGHDT, CDR2 YNNKEL (reference sequence). The V and J ends lost 2 bases and 4 bases, in that order; junction bases with no gene match: 7. CDR3 length: 15 amino acids. The CDR3 DNA sequence: TGTGCCAGCAGCCAATTTCAGGGGGCAGAGTACGAGCAGTACTTC. Protein product: CASSQFQGAEYEQYF.

This sequence joins TRBV4-1 and TRBJ1-4, with 11 bases matching TRBD1. This CDR3 has 15 amino acids. The V gene end was trimmed by 0 bases and the J gene end by 10 bases; junction bases not matched to a gene: 4. CDR1 is MGHRA, CDR2 YSYEKL, per germline. The chain's CDR3 is CASSQDKGQGGKLFF. Written as DNA, the CDR3 is TGCGCCAGCAGCCAAGATAAGGGACAGGGGGGAAAACTGTTTTTT.

This clonotype was observed a handful of times. The rearrangement uses TRBV27 and TRBJ1-1, with 10 bases lining up with TRBD1. This CDR3 spans 14 amino acids. Unmatched junction bases numbered 6, after V lost 6 bases and J lost 5 bases. Germline V gene sequence: CDR1 MNHEY, CDR2 SMNVEV (reference sequence). The CDR3 DNA is TGTGCCAGCAGGAGGGACAGGGGAGGGACTGAAGCTTTCTTT. Protein: CASRRDRGGTEAFF.

This clonotype was observed a few times. The rearrangement joins TRBV3-1 to TRBJ1-2, with a possible D match to TRBD1 (5 bases). The CDR3 is 14 residues long. The V end was cut by 1 base, the J end by 3 bases, with 9 bases between. Germline CDR1 and CDR2: LGHDT and YNNKEL (reference sequence). CDR3 DNA: TGTGCCAGCAGCCAAGGACTGGGGGACTATGGCTACACCTTC. This gives the protein CASSQGLGDYGYTF.

The chain combines TRBV7-2 with TRBJ2-7; D not certain. The germline V gene encodes CDR1 SGHTA and CDR2 FQGNSA. The CDR3 has 15 residues. V lost 1 base to trimming and J lost 0 bases, with 10 bases between them. CDR3 DNA: TGTGCCAGCAGCTTAGGGTATTTGAGCTCCTACGAGCAGTACTTC. It is translated as CASSLGYLSSYEQYF.

A few counts support this clonotype. The chain uses TRBV2 and TRBJ2-1, with D tentatively TRBD1 (7 bases). CDR1 is SNHLY and CDR2 is FYNNEI in the germline V gene. V was shortened by 10 bases and J by 8 bases, with 18 bases between the two germline ends. The CDR3 is 13 amino acids. The CDR3 reads CATTTQGGDEQFF. In DNA form, the CDR3 reads TGTGCCACCACCACCCAGGGGGGAGATGAGCAGTTCTTC.

The rearrangement joins TRBV20-1 to TRBJ2-3; D ambiguous. The germline V gene encodes CDR1 DFQATT and CDR2 SNEGSKA (reference sequence). The CDR3 covers 15 residues. With 6 bases removed from V and 6 bases from J, the gap between germline ends came to 22 bases. CDR3 sequence reads: CSAPTPYLSADTQYF. The CDR3 bases are TGCAGTGCCCCCACCCCGTACCTCTCGGCGGATACGCAGTATTTT.

The chain links TRBV6-1 to TRBJ2-1; a weak D match, TRBD1 (6 bases). V lost 6 bases and J lost 0, with 12 bases in between. Germline loops: CDR1 MNHNS, CDR2 SASEGT. This CDR3 spans 15 amino acids. CDR3 DNA sequence: TGTGCCAGCAGCCCTGAAGGGGGCTCCTACAATGAGCAGTTCTTC. Protein product: CASSPEGGSYNEQFF.